A selection of T cell receptor beta chains follows, all from one sample in a study of beta chain features in type 1 diabetes. Sequenced by immunoSEQ multiplex PCR; TCRdb stores in-frame clones only, minus some. The table has about 340,000 clones, approximately 8% seen once. Sequencing was performed on central memory CD4+ T cells from blood. Receptors originate from a woman aged 18-29 years in good health. The CDR3 runs from the conserved cysteine through the conserved F or W. Each record gives: CDR3 protein, V gene, CDR3 length, J gene, clone size, D gene. The D gene is left open where the match is weak. Not every row has a clone size; where given, it reads once, few, many or a size class.

CDR3 protein: CASRSGQGNQPQHF
V gene: TRBV6-5
CDR3 length: 14
J gene: TRBJ1-5
clone size: -
D gene: TRBD1

CDR3 protein: CASSPPRSSGYNEQFF
V gene: TRBV18
CDR3 length: 16
J gene: TRBJ2-1
clone size: -
D gene: TRBD2

CDR3 protein: CASSLLGTDTQYF
V gene: TRBV4-3
CDR3 length: 13
J gene: TRBJ2-3
clone size: few
D gene: -

CDR3 protein: CASSPGTGPNQPQHF
V gene: TRBV5-1
CDR3 length: 15
J gene: TRBJ1-5
clone size: -
D gene: TRBD1

CDR3 protein: CASSPGHSGLASYEQYF
V gene: TRBV11-2
CDR3 length: 17
J gene: TRBJ2-7
clone size: -
D gene: TRBD2

CDR3 protein: CATSRGQGWNEQFF
V gene: TRBV15
CDR3 length: 14
J gene: TRBJ2-1
clone size: -
D gene: TRBD1

CDR3 protein: CASRDVFRNTEAFF
V gene: TRBV6-6
CDR3 length: 14
J gene: TRBJ1-1
clone size: few
D gene: -

CDR3 protein: CASRGTGNEQFF
V gene: TRBV2
CDR3 length: 12
J gene: TRBJ2-1
clone size: -
D gene: TRBD1

CDR3 protein: CASSKDSGTGSNEQFF
V gene: TRBV5-6
CDR3 length: 16
J gene: TRBJ2-1
clone size: -
D gene: TRBD1

CDR3 protein: CASSTPSGVSYNEQFF
V gene: TRBV28
CDR3 length: 16
J gene: TRBJ2-1
clone size: -
D gene: TRBD2

CDR3 protein: CASSQTGVMNTEAFF
V gene: TRBV4-1
CDR3 length: 15
J gene: TRBJ1-1
clone size: few
D gene: -

CDR3 protein: CASSPRGAPNEKLFF
V gene: TRBV18
CDR3 length: 15
J gene: TRBJ1-4
clone size: few
D gene: -

CDR3 protein: CASSLTPGGGTDTQYF
V gene: TRBV7-3
CDR3 length: 16
J gene: TRBJ2-3
clone size: few
D gene: TRBD2

CDR3 protein: CASSFGTRSLEQFF
V gene: TRBV7-2
CDR3 length: 14
J gene: TRBJ2-1
clone size: -
D gene: TRBD2

CDR3 protein: CASSIMNGQETQYF
V gene: TRBV19
CDR3 length: 14
J gene: TRBJ2-5
clone size: few
D gene: -

CDR3 protein: CASSLARRSGANVLTF
V gene: TRBV7-9
CDR3 length: 16
J gene: TRBJ2-6
clone size: -
D gene: -

CDR3 protein: CASSFGNSGANVLTF
V gene: TRBV7-2
CDR3 length: 15
J gene: TRBJ2-6
clone size: -
D gene: -

CDR3 protein: CASSVRDGFTDTQYF
V gene: TRBV9
CDR3 length: 15
J gene: TRBJ2-3
clone size: few
D gene: -

CDR3 protein: CASKASLLVGNEQFF
V gene: TRBV5-1
CDR3 length: 15
J gene: TRBJ2-1
clone size: many
D gene: -

CDR3 protein: CASSRTGSNQPQHF
V gene: TRBV18
CDR3 length: 14
J gene: TRBJ1-5
clone size: -
D gene: -

CDR3 protein: CASSPRTVPDEQFF
V gene: TRBV27
CDR3 length: 14
J gene: TRBJ2-1
clone size: -
D gene: -

CDR3 protein: CSVQGLAGYSYEQYF
V gene: TRBV29-1
CDR3 length: 15
J gene: TRBJ2-7
clone size: -
D gene: TRBD2

CDR3 protein: CASSLAATYEQYF
V gene: TRBV7-2
CDR3 length: 13
J gene: TRBJ2-7
clone size: -
D gene: -

CDR3 protein: CASSIREYNEQFF
V gene: TRBV19
CDR3 length: 13
J gene: TRBJ2-1
clone size: many
D gene: -

CDR3 protein: CASSLMTSGSTDTQYF
V gene: TRBV5-4
CDR3 length: 16
J gene: TRBJ2-3
clone size: -
D gene: TRBD2

CDR3 protein: CASSVAGTSDEQFF
V gene: TRBV9
CDR3 length: 14
J gene: TRBJ2-1
clone size: -
D gene: TRBD2

CDR3 protein: CASSLRQGSYNEQFF
V gene: TRBV7-7
CDR3 length: 15
J gene: TRBJ2-1
clone size: -
D gene: TRBD1

CDR3 protein: CASSLDHPTNEKLFF
V gene: TRBV5-1
CDR3 length: 15
J gene: TRBJ1-4
clone size: many
D gene: -

CDR3 protein: CASSLFPYGYTF
V gene: TRBV28
CDR3 length: 12
J gene: TRBJ1-2
clone size: -
D gene: -

CDR3 protein: CASSHEGSGYTGELFF
V gene: TRBV5-1
CDR3 length: 16
J gene: TRBJ2-2
clone size: few
D gene: -

CDR3 protein: CAGQGVDTGELFF
V gene: TRBV28
CDR3 length: 13
J gene: TRBJ2-2
clone size: many
D gene: TRBD1

CDR3 protein: CASSEVWGNTEAFF
V gene: TRBV2
CDR3 length: 14
J gene: TRBJ1-1
clone size: -
D gene: -

CDR3 protein: CASSQGLADTDTQYF
V gene: TRBV5-1
CDR3 length: 15
J gene: TRBJ2-3
clone size: few
D gene: TRBD2

CDR3 protein: CASSLGGQINQPQHF
V gene: TRBV7-6
CDR3 length: 15
J gene: TRBJ1-5
clone size: many
D gene: -

CDR3 protein: CASSKNRDSQETQYF
V gene: TRBV6-1
CDR3 length: 15
J gene: TRBJ2-5
clone size: -
D gene: TRBD1

CDR3 protein: CATGGLGSSYNEQFF
V gene: TRBV10-3
CDR3 length: 15
J gene: TRBJ2-1
clone size: few
D gene: TRBD2

CDR3 protein: CASSDGLDTQYF
V gene: TRBV10-1
CDR3 length: 12
J gene: TRBJ2-3
clone size: -
D gene: -

CDR3 protein: CASSIYREGAEAFF
V gene: TRBV7-9
CDR3 length: 14
J gene: TRBJ1-1
clone size: -
D gene: -

CDR3 protein: CASSSPGLFPEQYF
V gene: TRBV28
CDR3 length: 14
J gene: -
clone size: few
D gene: -

CDR3 protein: CASSLLGSNYGYTF
V gene: TRBV7-2
CDR3 length: 14
J gene: TRBJ1-2
clone size: few
D gene: -

CDR3 protein: CASSDGHPEYNEQFF
V gene: TRBV18
CDR3 length: 15
J gene: TRBJ2-1
clone size: many
D gene: -

CDR3 protein: CASSVRRAPYNEQFF
V gene: TRBV2
CDR3 length: 15
J gene: TRBJ2-1
clone size: -
D gene: -

CDR3 protein: CSVVGGQETQYF
V gene: TRBV29-1
CDR3 length: 12
J gene: TRBJ2-5
clone size: few
D gene: -

CDR3 protein: CASSPAGTIYNEQFF
V gene: TRBV7-2
CDR3 length: 15
J gene: TRBJ2-1
clone size: -
D gene: TRBD2

CDR3 protein: CASSRTRNIQYF
V gene: TRBV13
CDR3 length: 12
J gene: TRBJ2-4
clone size: many
D gene: -

CDR3 protein: CASSLYTGQGNTEAFF
V gene: TRBV7-9
CDR3 length: 16
J gene: TRBJ1-1
clone size: few
D gene: TRBD1

CDR3 protein: CASSSTGQLTYEQYF
V gene: TRBV7-2
CDR3 length: 15
J gene: TRBJ2-7
clone size: few
D gene: -